This T cell receptor beta chain was obtained from a study of cytomegalovirus exposure and HLA in healthy donors. Study at large: Around 180 million T cells yielded roughly 120 million unique TCR beta sequences in earlier analysis.

The PCR employed 60 Vbeta primers together with 13 Jbeta primers. Sequenced by immunoSEQ multiplex PCR; TCRdb stores in-frame clones only, minus some. This repertoire shows under 200,000 clones, around 79% found once; its top ten account for around 4.3%. The CDR3 is made up of 17 amino acids. The V gene lost 5 bases and the J gene lost 0 bases, with 17 bases spanning the gap. Germline V lookup: CDR1 KGHSH, CDR2 LQKENI. Study results and limitations: Researchers reported that a few CMV-associated chains were confirmed in vitro as CMV antigen-specific. Within a later analysis, the majority of CMV-associated TCR beta chains appeared HLA-restricted.

Worth noting for this clone: Its target is unknown.

The sequence came from a woman under 40 in good health and CMV-seropositive. Sequenced: PBMCs. This chain connects TRBV18 to TRBJ1-3, with D possibly TRBD1 on 5 matching bases. The CDR3 loop is CASSYQGPQSSGNTIYF. The CDR3 coding sequence is TGTGCCAGCTCATACCAGGGTCCACAGAGCTCTGGAAACACCATATATTTT.